Below, 10 T cell receptor beta chains from the same sample are listed, as sequenced in a study of blood T cell repertoires in COVID-19 (dated by TCRdb to 2020 to 2021). The library was built by means of the immunoSEQ multiplex PCR assay. Held by TCRdb, this immuneACCESS table contains in-frame sequences only and omits some clones. Under half of the omission traces to an unresolved V gene where checked; the cause of the rest is unknown. This sample is represented by approximately 140,000 clones; more than 75% of them were singletons. The ten largest clones add up to about 6% of the sample. Sequencing was performed on peripheral blood. The receptors originated from a man older than 75 with acute or convalescent COVID-19.

This chain uses TRBV11-2 with TRBJ2-1; 7 positions agree with TRBD2. The CDR3 runs to 19 residues. The ends lost 8 bases at V and 0 bases at J; junction bases unmatched: 19. CDR1 SGHAT and CDR2 FQNNGV come from the germline V gene. CDR3 coding DNA: TGTGCCAGCGGCTACCCAGGTGGGAGGGCCAATAGCTCCTACAATGAGCAGTTCTTC. Its translation is CASGYPGGRANSSYNEQFF.

This rearrangement joins TRBV28 to TRBJ1-4; D remains ambiguous. Germline CDR1 is MDHEN and CDR2 is SYDVKM. CDR3 length: 18 residues. V lost 5 bases and J 3 bases, leaving 22 bases between the germline ends. The DNA of the CDR3 is TGTGCCAGCAGTAGGTCGTCAGGTGTTTGGATGTCTAATGAAAAACTGTTTTTT. As protein: CASSRSSGVWMSNEKLFF.

The chain links TRBV5-1 to TRBJ1-2; the match to TRBD1 covers 7 bases. Looked up from germline, CDR1 is SGHRS and CDR2 is YFSETQ. The CDR3 is 17 residues long. V lost 0 bases, J lost 8 bases, and 16 bases stayed unmatched. Here the CDR3 reads CASSLGAGGPLGGGYTF. The CDR3 DNA is TGCGCCAGCAGCTTGGGGGCAGGGGGACCCCTAGGTGGAGGCTACACCTTC. The entire variable domain, with the rest obtained from reference TRBV5-1 and TRBJ1-2, is as follows: KAGVTQTPRYLIKTRGQQVTLSCSPISGHRSVSWYQQTPGQGLQFLFEYFSETQRNKGNFPGRFSGRQFSNSRSEMNVSTLELGDSALYLCASSLGAGGPLGGGYTFGSGTRLTVV.

This chain joins TRBV5-1 and TRBJ2-3; unclear D gene. V lost 0 bases, J lost 3 bases, and 14 bases lay in between. Per germline, CDR1 SGHRS and CDR2 YFSETQ. The CDR3 has 16 residues. The CDR3 DNA reads as TGCGCCAGCAGCTTGGTGGCTGGGCCGAAAACAGATACGCAGTATTTT. Protein: CASSLVAGPKTDTQYF.

The V call is TRBV28, the J call TRBJ1-5, with D perhaps matching TRBD1 (5 bases). CDR1 and CDR2 from the germline V gene are MDHEN and SYDVKM. The CDR3 is made up of 15 amino acids. V was shortened by 5 bases and J by 5 bases, with 16 bases between the two germline ends. The CDR3 loop is CASSPLRGGDQPQHF. Here the CDR3 DNA reads TGTGCCAGCAGTCCCCTTCGGGGGGGGGATCAGCCCCAGCATTTT.

The rearrangement links TRBV5-1 to TRBJ1-5; 9 bases fit TRBD1. The CDR3 sequence is 15 residues long. V lost 0 bases, J lost 7 bases, and 5 bases stayed unmatched. In germline, CDR1 is SGHRS, CDR2 YFSETQ. The CDR3 here is CASSLAGTGFQPQHF. For the CDR3, the DNA is TGCGCCAGCAGCTTGGCAGGGACAGGGTTCCAGCCCCAGCATTTT.

This rearrangement joins TRBV25-1 to TRBJ2-7, with TRBD2 as a possible D gene (7 bases). Looked up from germline, CDR1 is MGHDK and CDR2 is SYGVNS. The CDR3 spans 14 residues. V was clipped by 8 bases and J by 2 bases, with 16 bases between them. CDR3 region: CASGGALPTYEQYF. The DNA of the CDR3 is TGTGCCAGCGGGGGGGCACTGCCTACCTACGAGCAGTACTTC.

The chain uses TRBV6-5 and TRBJ2-7; 7 bases match TRBD1. The CDR3 runs to 14 residues. V lost 1 base to trimming and J lost 2 bases; unmatched junction nucleotides: 2. Germline CDR1 is MNHEY and CDR2 is SVGAGI. The CDR3 DNA reads TGTGCCAGCAGTTACTGGGGACAGACCTACGAGCAGTACTTC. Protein: CASSYWGQTYEQYF.

The rearrangement links TRBV28 to TRBJ2-7, with 9 bases lining up with TRBD1. Germline trimming cut 6 bases from V and 3 bases from J; bases unmatched to any gene: 6. This CDR3 contains 14 residues. Germline CDR1 reads MDHEN; CDR2 reads SYDVKM. The CDR3 reads CASREQGARYEQYF. The CDR3 DNA is TGTGCCAGCAGAGAACAGGGGGCTCGCTACGAGCAGTACTTC. The full variable domain, its missing parts supplied by reference TRBV28 and TRBJ2-7, is DVKVTQSSRYLVKRTGEKVFLECVQDMDHENMFWYRQDPGLGLRLIYFSYDVKMKEKGDIPEGYSVSREKKERFSLILESASTNQTSMYLCASREQGARYEQYFGPGTRLTVT.

The genes are TRBV7-9 and TRBJ2-1; D possibly corresponds to TRBD1 (6 bases). The CDR3 consists of 15 residues. The V gene's germline CDR1 is SEHNR and CDR2 FQNEAQ (reference sequence). V lost 4 bases to trimming and J lost 0 bases, with 10 bases between them. CDR3 sequence (DNA): TGTGCCAGCAGCTCCGACAGGAGCTCCTACAATGAGCAGTTCTTC. Translated, it gives CASSSDRSSYNEQFF.